Below are 29 T cell receptor beta chains sequenced from a single sample in a study of PD-1 blockade in classical Hodgkin lymphoma. The table came from immunoSEQ multiplex PCR; TCRdb's copy has only in-frame clones and leaves some out. This table has about 25,000 clones, 80% appearing once. Each and every patient relapsed after autologous stem cell transplantation, and patients got differing brentuximab vedotin exposure. Sequencing was performed on peripheral blood mononuclear cells (PBMCs), taken at baseline. These receptors came from a human donor with classical Hodgkin lymphoma.

The chain recombines TRBV7-6 with TRBJ2-2; TRBD2 agrees at 13 bases. V was clipped by 1 base and J by 7 bases; unmatched bases: 0. The CDR3 spans 15 residues. Germline values: CDR1 SGHVS, CDR2 FNYEAQ. CDR3 DNA sequence: TGTGCCAGCAGCTTAGGGACTAGCGGGGGCGGGGAGCTGTTTTTT. Translated: CASSLGTSGGGELFF.

In this sample, this clone turned up a few times. V and J are TRBV4-3 and TRBJ1-2, with 8 bases that match TRBD1. The CDR3 runs 14 residues. Trimming at V came to 1 base and at J to 7 bases, leaving 5 bases not matched to a gene. CDR1 is LGHNA, CDR2 YSLEER, per germline. The CDR3 loop reads CASSQGTGRAGYTF. CDR3 DNA sequence: TGCGCCAGCAGCCAAGGGACAGGGAGGGCTGGCTACACCTTC.

The J gene is TRBJ1-2, the V gene TRBV7-2, with D unclear. The ends were cut back, 2 bases at V and 1 base at J, with 5 bases in the middle. Germline assignment: CDR1 SGHTA and CDR2 FQGNSA. The CDR3 sequence is 13 residues long. The DNA for the CDR3 is TGTGCCAGCAGCTTAAGCTTTAACTATGGCTACACCTTC. Amino acids: CASSLSFNYGYTF.

The rearrangement links TRBV6-6 to TRBJ1-5; a weak D match, TRBD1 (6 bases). The CDR3 is made up of 15 amino acids. Deletions cut 4 bases from V and 3 bases from J, with 13 bases between. Germline lookup yields CDR1 MNHNY and CDR2 SVGAGI (reference sequence). In DNA, the CDR3 is TGTGCCAGCAGTTTGAGACAGGTCTACAATCAGCCCCAGCATTTT. Protein product: CASSLRQVYNQPQHF.

This clone has a single count. The chain couples TRBV15 to TRBJ1-3; the match to TRBD1 covers 8 bases. Germline CDR1 LNHNV, CDR2 YYDKDF (reference sequence). The CDR3 has 17 residues. V was clipped by 2 bases and J by 0 bases; unmatched bases: 6. CDR3 protein: CATSRLSGTGSGNTIYF. The CDR3 bases are TGTGCCACCAGCAGACTCTCGGGGACAGGCTCTGGAAACACCATATATTTT.

This clone has just a few counts. J is TRBJ2-5 and V is TRBV10-1; possible D gene TRBD1, 6 bases. V was clipped by 3 bases and J by 6 bases, with 11 bases between them. The CDR3 has 13 residues. CDR1 and CDR2 from the germline V gene are WNHNN and SYGVQD (reference sequence). The chain's CDR3 is CASSDPGQQTQYF. CDR3 DNA sequence: TGCGCCAGCAGTGATCCGGGACAACAGACCCAGTACTTC.

This sequence joins TRBV29-1 and TRBJ2-7; 12 bases agree with TRBD1. The CDR3 loop spans 14 amino acids. Per the germline V gene, CDR1 is SQVTM and CDR2 is ANQGSEA. The trim removed 6 bases at V and 7 bases at J, leaving 10 bases unmatched. The CDR3 loop reads CSVARDRGPKEQYF. CDR3 DNA sequence: TGCAGCGTAGCCCGGGACAGGGGGCCTAAGGAGCAGTACTTC.

The chain has TRBV11-1 and TRBJ2-1, with 10 bases that match TRBD1. With 5 bases clipped from V and 4 bases from J, the junction kept 8 bases outside the gene matches. The CDR3 consists of 16 residues. Germline CDR1 SGHAT, CDR2 FQDESV (reference sequence). CDR3 loop: CASSHAGQGGYNEQFF. CDR3 coding DNA: TGTGCCAGCAGCCACGCCGGACAGGGGGGGTACAATGAGCAGTTCTTC.

The J gene is TRBJ2-7, the V gene TRBV4-2; no firm D call. From germline, CDR1 is LGHNA and CDR2 YNFKEQ. The CDR3 spans 11 residues. V gave up 3 bases and J gave up 5 bases, with 5 bases separating them. This chain's CDR3 is CASSHFNEQYF. The CDR3 bases are TGTGCCAGCAGCCACTTCAACGAGCAGTACTTC.

V gene TRBV9 combines with J gene TRBJ2-5; weak D call: TRBD1 (5 bases). Germline CDR1 reads SGDLS; CDR2 reads YYNGEE. The CDR3 length is 17 residues. Trimming cost V 3 bases and J 5 bases, with 23 bases left between them. CDR3 in DNA: TGTGCCAGCAGCGAGCCCCTTTTTAAGGGGCAGGAGGAGACCCAGTACTTC. It yields the protein CASSEPLFKGQEETQYF.

The chain uses TRBV7-9 and TRBJ1-5; 9 nucleotides line up with TRBD1. V dropped 5 bases and J dropped 1; count of bases not matched to a gene: 6. This CDR3 is built from 16 residues. Germline V CDR1 and CDR2: SEHNR, FQNEAQ (reference sequence). The CDR3 protein is CASSPTGGLSNQPQHF. The CDR3 bases are TGTGCCAGCAGCCCAACAGGGGGCTTAAGCAATCAGCCCCAGCATTTT. The full variable domain, with the rest looked up from reference TRBV7-9 and TRBJ1-5, is DTGVSQNPRHKITKRGQNVTFRCDPISEHNRLYWYRQTLGQGPEFLTYFQNEAQLEKSRLLSDRFSAERPKGSFSTLEIQRTEQGDSAMYLCASSPTGGLSNQPQHFGDGTRLSIL.

This sequence joins TRBV28 and TRBJ2-7; 14 nucleotides match TRBD2. Germline V gene sequence: CDR1 MDHEN, CDR2 SYDVKM. This CDR3 has 15 amino acids. V shed 6 bases and J 4 bases; nucleotides not matched to a gene: 5. As DNA, the CDR3 is TGTGCCAGCAGCAGGACTAGCGGGGGGAAATACGAGCAGTACTTC. Amino acid sequence: CASSRTSGGKYEQYF.

With respect to this clone: Additional DNA sequences in this sample encode the identical CDR3. The chain combines TRBV6-1 with TRBJ1-2; D is unresolved. Germline V CDR1 and CDR2: MNHNS, SASEGT. The CDR3 is 13 amino acids. V was pared by 5 bases and J by 6 bases, with 13 bases between. The CDR3 sequence: CASSTTDGNGYTF. The CDR3 coding sequence is TGTGCCAGCAGTACCACGGATGGGAATGGCTACACCTTC.

This chain links TRBV11-3 with TRBJ2-3; D is perhaps TRBD2 (6 bases). V was clipped by 8 bases and J by 6 bases, with 12 bases between them. The CDR3 spans 12 residues. Germline V gene data show CDR1 as SGHNT and CDR2 as YENEEA. The chain's CDR3 is CASPPRGDTQYF. The CDR3 region has the DNA TGTGCCAGCCCTCCCCGGGGGGATACGCAGTATTTT.

The chain joins TRBV28 to TRBJ2-7, with 12 bases identical to TRBD1. Losses at the gene ends were 5 bases for V and 3 bases for J; bases not matched to a gene: 8. CDR3 length equals 16 residues. CDR1 is MDHEN, CDR2 SYDVKM, per germline. The CDR3 sequence is CASSPGTGGFRYEQYF. In nucleotides, the CDR3 is TGTGCCAGCAGTCCCGGGACAGGGGGCTTCCGCTACGAGCAGTACTTC.

The chain is built from TRBV9 and TRBJ2-7; TRBD1 or TRBD2 may be the D gene (5 bases each). The CDR3 length is 14 residues. CDR1 is SGDLS and CDR2 is YYNGEE in the germline V gene. Trimming took 0 bases from V and 2 from J, leaving 9 bases between them. Written as DNA, the CDR3 is TGTGCCAGCAGCGTAGGGGACGGCACCTACGAGCAGTACTTC. This encodes CASSVGDGTYEQYF.

The chain employs TRBV29-1 and TRBJ2-5; 7 bases map to TRBD2. The CDR3 loop spans 11 amino acids. With V trimmed by 6 bases and J by 4 bases, 2 bases remained unmatched. CDR1 is SQVTM, CDR2 ANQGSEA, per germline. CDR3 sequence (DNA): TGCAGCGTGGGAGGGAGAGAGACCCAGTACTTC. Translated, it gives CSVGGRETQYF.

This rearrangement joins TRBV7-6 to TRBJ2-5; no clear D gene. V lost 5 bases, J lost 0 bases, and 10 bases lay in between. The V gene's germline CDR1 is SGHVS and CDR2 FNYEAQ. The CDR3 length is 14 residues. The CDR3 loop is CASSASINQETQYF. In nucleotides, the CDR3 is TGTGCCAGCAGCGCAAGTATTAACCAAGAGACCCAGTACTTC.

This chain joins TRBV27 and TRBJ2-1, with 13 bases matching TRBD2. Trimming took 6 bases from V and 3 from J; bases not matched to a gene: 14. This CDR3 contains 19 residues. Germline V gene lookup returns CDR1 MNHEY and CDR2 SMNVEV (reference sequence). CDR3 sequence reads: CASRDLGLAGDLYYNEQFF. CDR3 sequence (DNA): TGTGCCAGCAGAGACCTTGGACTAGCGGGGGACTTATACTACAATGAGCAGTTCTTC.

The chain has TRBV4-2 and TRBJ1-5; D is ambiguous. Germline V gene sequence: CDR1 LGHNA, CDR2 YNFKEQ. Deletions cut 0 bases from V and 0 bases from J, with 12 bases between. The CDR3 totals 17 residues. CDR3 coding DNA: TGTGCCAGCAGCCAAGATTGGCGGATATATAGCAATCAGCCCCAGCATTTT. It specifies CASSQDWRIYSNQPQHF.

V and J are TRBV9 and TRBJ1-5; 10 positions match TRBD1. CDR1 SGDLS and CDR2 YYNGEE come from the germline V gene. The CDR3 consists of 14 residues. Losses at the gene ends were 0 bases for V and 6 bases for J; bases not matched to a gene: 0. For the CDR3, the DNA is TGTGCCAGCAGCGTAGGACAGGGGGCTCAGCCCCAGCATTTT. The encoded protein is CASSVGQGAQPQHF. Variable domain in full (rest from reference TRBV9 and TRBJ1-5): DSGVTQTPKHLITATGQRVTLRCSPRSGDLSVYWYQQSLDQGLQFLIQYYNGEERAKGNILERFSAQQFPDLHSELNLSSLELGDSALYFCASSVGQGAQPQHFGDGTRLSIL.

The V and J genes are TRBV6-6 and TRBJ2-1; D may be TRBD1 (8 bases). Germline CDR1 MNHNY, CDR2 SVGAGI (reference sequence). This CDR3 is 14 amino acids long. V was cut by 6 bases and J by 8 bases, with 17 bases left in between. CDR3: CASSGRQGRDEQFF. DNA of the CDR3: TGTGCCAGCAGCGGGAGACAGGGGAGGGATGAGCAGTTCTTC.

This clone appeared a single time. V and J are TRBV2 and TRBJ2-7, with a possible D match to TRBD2 (5 bases). The ends were cut back, 8 bases at V and 2 bases at J, with 13 bases in the middle. Per germline, CDR1 SNHLY and CDR2 FYNNEI. The CDR3 consists of 13 residues. CDR3 in amino acids: CASSGLEAYEQYF. The CDR3 nucleotides are TGTGCCAGCTCCGGCCTGGAGGCCTACGAGCAGTACTTC.

The rearrangement uses TRBV5-4 and TRBJ2-7, with D perhaps being TRBD1 or TRBD2 (5 bases each). V lost 1 base and J 6 bases, leaving 14 bases between the germline ends. This CDR3 region has 14 residues. The germline gives CDR1 SGHNT, CDR2 YYREEE (reference sequence). The CDR3 is CASSLPGSGGEQYF. The CDR3 bases are TGTGCCAGCAGCTTGCCCGGCAGTGGGGGCGAGCAGTACTTC.

This clone was observed once. The chain links TRBV14 to TRBJ2-1; TRBD1 or TRBD2 may be the D gene (7 bases each). V lost 2 bases to trimming and J lost 9 bases, with 14 bases between them. This CDR3 is 14 amino acids long. CDR1 is SGHDN and CDR2 is FVKESK in the germline V gene. CDR3 residues: CASSQFQGGVEQFF. In nucleotides, the CDR3 is TGTGCCAGCAGCCAATTCCAGGGGGGGGTTGAGCAGTTCTTC.

This clone was counted only a few times. The rearrangement uses TRBV19 and TRBJ2-7; 7 nucleotides line up with TRBD1. The V and J ends lost 6 bases and 0 bases, in that order; junction bases with no gene match: 8. Germline V CDR1 and CDR2: LNHDA, SQIVND (reference sequence). The CDR3 is made up of 15 amino acids. In DNA form, the CDR3 reads TGTGCCAGTAGACCCTCGACAGGGAGCTCCTACGAGCAGTACTTC. Amino acid sequence: CASRPSTGSSYEQYF.

The gene calls are TRBV6-5 and TRBJ1-1; a possible D gene is TRBD1 (6 bases). Trimming took off 4 bases at V and 1 base at J, with 13 bases between the two ends. CDR1 and CDR2 from the germline V gene are MNHEY and SVGAGI. CDR3 length: 15 residues. The CDR3 loop reads CASSLAQGWNTEAFF. In DNA form, the CDR3 reads TGTGCCAGCAGTTTGGCACAGGGCTGGAACACTGAAGCTTTCTTT.

This chain uses TRBV5-1 with TRBJ1-2; 8 bases fit TRBD1. Losses at the gene ends were 3 bases for V and 7 bases for J; bases not matched to a gene: 2. There are 12 residues in the CDR3. The germline gives CDR1 SGHRS, CDR2 YFSETQ. The CDR3 region has the DNA TGCGCCAGCAGCTGGACAGGGAGTGGCTACACCTTC. Its translation is CASSWTGSGYTF.

The CDR3 nucleotides read TGTGCCAGCAGTAGGGGAAGGGATTATGGCTACACCTTC. Translating it yields CASSRGRDYGYTF. V and J are TRBV6-5 and TRBJ1-2, with D possibly being TRBD1 (5 bases). The CDR3 contains 13 residues. Germline loops: CDR1 MNHEY, CDR2 SVGAGI. Between the trimmed V and J ends, which lost 5 bases and 5 bases, there was a span of 12 bases.